The TCR beta chain under discussion was sequenced for a study of regulatory T cells in long-lasting Graves disease. Researchers made TCR beta libraries by using iRepertoire HTBI primers and running Arm-PCR on CDR3 regions. MiXCR, applied by TCRdb to the multiplex PCR reads, yields one record per CDR3 protein. This table has more than 450,000 distinct CDR3 sequences, more than 10% appearing once. The germline V gene encodes CDR1 DFQATT and CDR2 SNEGSKA (reference sequence). This CDR3 spans 14 amino acids. Trimming stripped 0 bases from V and 2 bases from J, with 5 bases between. Time point here: newly diagnosed GD, antithyroid drugs for less than 3 months. There was RNA extracted from PBMCs, and the TCR library was made from it. This sample was also put to use in a study of T cells in Graves' hyperthyroidism and ophthalmopathy. From that study: Hyperthyroidism had been newly diagnosed in patients aged 18 to 65, and its duration was under 2 months.

The J gene is TRBJ1-6, the V gene TRBV20-1; D is uncertain. This clonotype was obtained from a woman aged 25 to 39 with Graves disease. This specimen consisted of peripheral blood mononuclear cells (PBMCs), obtained at new diagnosis, from a patient treated with antithyroid drugs. The CDR3 DNA follows: TGCAGTGCTAGAGATCGGACCTATAATTCACCCCTCCACTTT. It translates to CSARDRTYNSPLHF.